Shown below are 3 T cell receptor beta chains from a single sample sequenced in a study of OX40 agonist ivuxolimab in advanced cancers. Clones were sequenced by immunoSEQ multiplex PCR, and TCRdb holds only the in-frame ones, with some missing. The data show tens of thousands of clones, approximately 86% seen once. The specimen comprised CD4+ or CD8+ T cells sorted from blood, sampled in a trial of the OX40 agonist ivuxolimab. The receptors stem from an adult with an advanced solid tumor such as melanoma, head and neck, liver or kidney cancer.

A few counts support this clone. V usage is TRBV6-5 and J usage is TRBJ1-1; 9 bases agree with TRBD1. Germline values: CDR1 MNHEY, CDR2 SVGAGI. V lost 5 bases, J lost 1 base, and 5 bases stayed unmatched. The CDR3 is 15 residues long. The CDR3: CASSLLTGGNTEAFF. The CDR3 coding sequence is TGTGCCAGCAGTCTCTTGACAGGGGGGAACACTGAAGCTTTCTTT.

CDR3 residues: CASSSLTQNTGELFF. DNA for the CDR3: TGTGCCAGCAGCTCGCTGACACAGAACACCGGGGAGCTGTTTTTT. This chain connects TRBV11-2 to TRBJ2-2; D not certain. The CDR3 contains 15 residues. Germline CDR1 is SGHAT and CDR2 is FQNNGV. V gave up 4 bases and J gave up 1 base, with 10 bases separating them. Combining the CDR3 with reference TRBV11-2 and TRBJ2-2 gives the whole variable domain EAGVAQSPRYKIIEKRQSVAFWCNPISGHATLYWYQQILGQGPKLLIQFQNNGVVDDSQLPKDRFSAERLKGVDSTLKIQPAKLEDSAVYLCASSSLTQNTGELFFGEGSRLTVL.

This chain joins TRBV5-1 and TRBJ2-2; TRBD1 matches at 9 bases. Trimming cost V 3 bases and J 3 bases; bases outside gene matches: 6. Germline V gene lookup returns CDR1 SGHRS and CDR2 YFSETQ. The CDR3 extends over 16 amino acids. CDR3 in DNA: TGCGCCAGCAGCTGGTCGTGGACAGGGGACACCGGGGAGCTGTTTTTT. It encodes CASSWSWTGDTGELFF. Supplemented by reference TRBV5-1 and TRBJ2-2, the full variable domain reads KAGVTQTPRYLIKTRGQQVTLSCSPISGHRSVSWYQQTPGQGLQFLFEYFSETQRNKGNFPGRFSGRQFSNSRSEMNVSTLELGDSALYLCASSWSWTGDTGELFFGEGSRLTVL.